The entry below gives a single T cell receptor (beta chain) sequence along with its context. The data were obtained in a study of cytomegalovirus exposure and HLA in healthy donors. Study background: The same platform used for the 666 first-cohort repertoires was also used for the 95 to 150 validation repertoires, as a later analysis reported.

This table comes from immunoSEQ multiplex PCR, and its TCRdb copy is limited to in-frame clones, with some not included. The table shows 150,000 or so clones, with roughly nine tenths occurring only once. The donors were members of the validation cohort, which comprised around 110 subjects and was separate from the first cohort of 666 subjects. Germline loops: CDR1 SGHDN, CDR2 FVKESK. This CDR3 comprises 17 residues. V was trimmed by 1 base and J by 8 bases, leaving 23 bases between them. The V and J genes are TRBV14 and TRBJ1-2; D remains unclear. This TCR was sampled from a woman aged 18-29 years in good health and CMV-seronegative. Input material: PBMCs. CDR3 amino acids: CASSQVAGWKRESGYTF. CDR3 sequence (DNA): TGTGCCAGCAGCCAAGTAGCTGGGTGGAAGAGGGAGTCCGGCTACACCTTC.